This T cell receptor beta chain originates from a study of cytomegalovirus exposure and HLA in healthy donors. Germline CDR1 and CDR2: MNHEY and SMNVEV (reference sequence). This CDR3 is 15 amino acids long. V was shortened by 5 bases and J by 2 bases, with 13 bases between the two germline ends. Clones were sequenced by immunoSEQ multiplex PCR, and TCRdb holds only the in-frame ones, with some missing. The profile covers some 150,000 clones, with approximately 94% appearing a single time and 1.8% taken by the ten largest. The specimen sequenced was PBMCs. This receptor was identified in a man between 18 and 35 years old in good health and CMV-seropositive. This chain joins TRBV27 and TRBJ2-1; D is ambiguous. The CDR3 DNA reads TGTGCCAGCAGTCGAAACCCCGACACCTACAATGAGCAGTTCTTC. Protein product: CASSRNPDTYNEQFF.